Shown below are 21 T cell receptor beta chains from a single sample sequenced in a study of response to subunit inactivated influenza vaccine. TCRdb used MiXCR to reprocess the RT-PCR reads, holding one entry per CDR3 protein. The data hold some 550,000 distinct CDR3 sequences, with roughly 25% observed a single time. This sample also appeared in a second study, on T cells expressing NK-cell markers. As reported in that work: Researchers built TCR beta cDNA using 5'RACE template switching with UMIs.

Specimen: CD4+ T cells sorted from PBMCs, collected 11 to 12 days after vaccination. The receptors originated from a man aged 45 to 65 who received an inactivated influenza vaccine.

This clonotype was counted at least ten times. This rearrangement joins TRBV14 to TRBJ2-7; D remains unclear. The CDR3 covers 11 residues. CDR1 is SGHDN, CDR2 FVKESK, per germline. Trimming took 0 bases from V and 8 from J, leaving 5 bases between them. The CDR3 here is CASSQDVKQYF. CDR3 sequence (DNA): TGTGCCAGCAGCCAAGATGTGAAGCAGTACTTC.

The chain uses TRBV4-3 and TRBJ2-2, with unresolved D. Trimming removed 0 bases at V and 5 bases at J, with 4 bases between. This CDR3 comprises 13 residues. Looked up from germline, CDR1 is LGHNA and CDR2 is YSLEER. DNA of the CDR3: TGCGCCAGCAGCCAAGATAGGACCGGGGAGCTGTTTTTT. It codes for CASSQDRTGELFF.

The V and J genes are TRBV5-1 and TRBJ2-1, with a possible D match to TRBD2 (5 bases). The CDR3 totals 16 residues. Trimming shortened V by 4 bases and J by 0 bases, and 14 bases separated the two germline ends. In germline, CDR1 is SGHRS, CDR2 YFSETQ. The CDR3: CASSVFPGSSYNEQFF. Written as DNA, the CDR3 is TGCGCCAGCAGCGTGTTTCCGGGGTCCTCCTACAATGAGCAGTTCTTC.

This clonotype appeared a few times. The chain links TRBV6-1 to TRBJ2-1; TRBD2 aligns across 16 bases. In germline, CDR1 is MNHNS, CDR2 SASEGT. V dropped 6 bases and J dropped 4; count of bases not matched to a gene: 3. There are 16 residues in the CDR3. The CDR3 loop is CASSRGLAGGYNEQFF. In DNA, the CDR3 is TGTGCCAGCAGCCGGGGACTAGCGGGAGGGTACAATGAGCAGTTCTTC.

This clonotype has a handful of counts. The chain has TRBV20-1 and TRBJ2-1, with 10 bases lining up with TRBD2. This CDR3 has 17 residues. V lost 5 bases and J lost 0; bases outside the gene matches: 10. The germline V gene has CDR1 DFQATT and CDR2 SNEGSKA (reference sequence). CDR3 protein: CSASVLAGISSYNEQFF. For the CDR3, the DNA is TGCAGTGCTTCGGTACTAGCGGGAATTAGCTCCTACAATGAGCAGTTCTTC.

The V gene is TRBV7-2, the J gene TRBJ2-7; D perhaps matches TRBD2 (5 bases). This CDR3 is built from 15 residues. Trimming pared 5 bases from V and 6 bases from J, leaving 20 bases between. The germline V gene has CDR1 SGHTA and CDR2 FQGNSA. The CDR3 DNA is TGTGCCAGCAGCCAGGTAGCGTCCCAGCCCCTCGAGCAGTACTTC. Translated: CASSQVASQPLEQYF.

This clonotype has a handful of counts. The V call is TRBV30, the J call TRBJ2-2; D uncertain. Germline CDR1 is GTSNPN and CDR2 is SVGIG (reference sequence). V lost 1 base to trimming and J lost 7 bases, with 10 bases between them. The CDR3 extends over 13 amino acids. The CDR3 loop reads CAWSGQGHGELFF. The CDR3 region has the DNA TGTGCCTGGAGTGGTCAAGGGCACGGGGAGCTGTTTTTT.

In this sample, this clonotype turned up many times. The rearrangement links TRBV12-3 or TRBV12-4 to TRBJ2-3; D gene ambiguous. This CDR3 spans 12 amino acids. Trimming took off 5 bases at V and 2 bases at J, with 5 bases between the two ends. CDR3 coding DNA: TGTGCCAGCAGTCCTCACACAGATACGCAGTATTTT. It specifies CASSPHTDTQYF.

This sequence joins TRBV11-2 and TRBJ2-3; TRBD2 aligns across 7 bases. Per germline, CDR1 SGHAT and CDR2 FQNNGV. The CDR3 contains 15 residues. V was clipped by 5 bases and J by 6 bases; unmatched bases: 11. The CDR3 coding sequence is TGTGCCAGCAGCCTCATGGGGGGGTATAGGGATACGCAGTATTTT. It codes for CASSLMGGYRDTQYF.

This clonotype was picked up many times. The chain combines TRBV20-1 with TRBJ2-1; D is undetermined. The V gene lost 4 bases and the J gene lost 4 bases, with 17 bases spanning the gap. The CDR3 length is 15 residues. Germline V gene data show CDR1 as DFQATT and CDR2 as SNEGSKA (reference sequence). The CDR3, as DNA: TGCAGTGCTACCCCCCCTCCAGGTTCATACAATGAGCAGTTCTTC. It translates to CSATPPPGSYNEQFF.

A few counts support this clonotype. CDR3: CSASRGDLTYEQYF. The DNA of the CDR3 is TGCAGTGCTAGTAGGGGGGATCTAACGTACGAGCAGTACTTC. The chain recombines TRBV20-1 with TRBJ2-7; D is tentatively TRBD1 or TRBD2 (6 bases each). Trimming left V 3 bases short and J 4 bases short, with 16 bases between. CDR1 DFQATT and CDR2 SNEGSKA come from the germline V gene (reference sequence). This CDR3 has 14 residues.

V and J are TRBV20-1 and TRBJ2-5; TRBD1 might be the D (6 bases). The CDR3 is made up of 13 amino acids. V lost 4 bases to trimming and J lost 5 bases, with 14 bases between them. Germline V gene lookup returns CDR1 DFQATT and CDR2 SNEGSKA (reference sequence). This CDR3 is CSATWTVRETQYF. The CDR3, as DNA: TGCAGTGCTACTTGGACAGTCCGGGAGACCCAGTACTTC.

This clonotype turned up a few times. In nucleotides, the CDR3 is TGTGCCAGCAGCCCGCTTCAGGGAGCGCTTGAAAAACTGTTTTTT. This sequence encodes CASSPLQGALEKLFF. The chain carries TRBV4-2 and TRBJ1-4, with D maybe TRBD1 (5 bases). This CDR3 has 15 amino acids. V lost 4 bases, J lost 7 bases, and 16 bases lay in between. The germline gives CDR1 LGHNA, CDR2 YNFKEQ.

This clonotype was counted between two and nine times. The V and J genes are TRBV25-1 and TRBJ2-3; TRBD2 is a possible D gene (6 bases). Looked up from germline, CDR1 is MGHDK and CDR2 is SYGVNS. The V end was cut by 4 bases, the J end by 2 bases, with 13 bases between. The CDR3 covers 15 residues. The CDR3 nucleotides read TGTGCCAGCAGTGCCCCCGGGACTCACACAGATACGCAGTATTTT. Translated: CASSAPGTHTDTQYF.

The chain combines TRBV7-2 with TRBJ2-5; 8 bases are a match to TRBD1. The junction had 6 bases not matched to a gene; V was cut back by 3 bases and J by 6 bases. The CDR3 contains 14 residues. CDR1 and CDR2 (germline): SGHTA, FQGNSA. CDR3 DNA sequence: TGTGCCAGCAGCTTGGACAGGGTGTGGAAGACCCAGTACTTC. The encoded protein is CASSLDRVWKTQYF.

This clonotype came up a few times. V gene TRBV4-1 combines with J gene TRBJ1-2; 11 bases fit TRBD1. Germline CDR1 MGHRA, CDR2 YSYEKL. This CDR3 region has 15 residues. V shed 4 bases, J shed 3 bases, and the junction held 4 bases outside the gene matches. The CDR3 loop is CASSLGTGGDYGYTF. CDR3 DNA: TGCGCCAGCAGCCTCGGGACAGGGGGGGACTATGGCTACACCTTC.

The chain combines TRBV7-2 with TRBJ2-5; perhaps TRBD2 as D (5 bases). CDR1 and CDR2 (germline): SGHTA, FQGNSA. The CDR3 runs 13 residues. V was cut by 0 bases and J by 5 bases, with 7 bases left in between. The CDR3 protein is CASSLAERETQYF. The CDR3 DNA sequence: TGTGCCAGCAGCTTAGCGGAGCGGGAGACCCAGTACTTC. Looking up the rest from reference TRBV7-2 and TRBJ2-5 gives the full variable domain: GAGVSQSPSNKVTEKGKDVELRCDPISGHTALYWYRQSLGQGLEFLIYFQGNSAPDKSGLPSDRFSAERTGGSVSTLTIQRTQQEDSAVYLCASSLAERETQYFGPGTRLLVL.

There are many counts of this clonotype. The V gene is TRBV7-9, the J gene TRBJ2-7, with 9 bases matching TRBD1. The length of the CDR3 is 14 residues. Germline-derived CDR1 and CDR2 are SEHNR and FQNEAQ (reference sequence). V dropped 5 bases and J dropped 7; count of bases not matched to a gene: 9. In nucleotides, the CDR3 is TGTGCCAGCAGCGCGGGGACAGGGCTTGAGGAGCAGTACTTC. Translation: CASSAGTGLEEQYF.

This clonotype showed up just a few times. This CDR3 reads CSARDPPAEQFF. The CDR3 coding sequence is TGCAGTGCTAGAGATCCCCCGGCGGAGCAGTTCTTC. J is TRBJ2-1 and V is TRBV20-1, with D unresolved. The CDR3 length is 12 residues. Trimming took 0 bases from V and 10 from J, leaving 10 bases between them. Germline lookup yields CDR1 DFQATT and CDR2 SNEGSKA (reference sequence).

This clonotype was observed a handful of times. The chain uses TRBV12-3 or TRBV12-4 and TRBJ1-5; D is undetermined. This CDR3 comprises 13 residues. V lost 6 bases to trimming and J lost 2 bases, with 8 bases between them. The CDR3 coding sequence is TGTGCCAGCAGCTTACGCCGCAATCAGCCCCAGCATTTT. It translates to CASSLRRNQPQHF.

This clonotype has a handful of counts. CDR3 coding DNA: TGTGCCAGCAGCTTGAGACAGGCAAACACTGAAGCTTTCTTT. This gives the protein CASSLRQANTEAFF. The rearrangement uses TRBV7-2 and TRBJ1-1, with D perhaps TRBD1 (6 bases). Germline CDR1 is SGHTA and CDR2 is FQGNSA. The CDR3 consists of 14 residues. The V gene lost 3 bases and the J gene lost 2 bases, with 10 bases spanning the gap.